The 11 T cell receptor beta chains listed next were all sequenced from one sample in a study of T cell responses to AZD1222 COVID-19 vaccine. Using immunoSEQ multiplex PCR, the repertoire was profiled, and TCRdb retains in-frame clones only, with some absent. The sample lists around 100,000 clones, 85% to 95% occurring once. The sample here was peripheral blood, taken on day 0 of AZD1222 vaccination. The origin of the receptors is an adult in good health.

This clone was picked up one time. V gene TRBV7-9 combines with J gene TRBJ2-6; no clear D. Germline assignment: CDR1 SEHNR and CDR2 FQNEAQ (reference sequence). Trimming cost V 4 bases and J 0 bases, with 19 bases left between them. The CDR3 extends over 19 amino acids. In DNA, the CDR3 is TGTGCCAGCAGCTCCCCCTCGCCCAGGTCCAACTCTGGGGCCAACGTCCTGACTTTC. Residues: CASSSPSPRSNSGANVLTF.

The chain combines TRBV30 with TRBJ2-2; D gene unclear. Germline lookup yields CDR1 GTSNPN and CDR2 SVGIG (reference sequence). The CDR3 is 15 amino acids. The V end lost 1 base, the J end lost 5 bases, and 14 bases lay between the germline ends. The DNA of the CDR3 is TGTGCCTGGAGTGCCGGGTTATTAGGGACCGGGGAGCTGTTTTTT. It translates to CAWSAGLLGTGELFF.

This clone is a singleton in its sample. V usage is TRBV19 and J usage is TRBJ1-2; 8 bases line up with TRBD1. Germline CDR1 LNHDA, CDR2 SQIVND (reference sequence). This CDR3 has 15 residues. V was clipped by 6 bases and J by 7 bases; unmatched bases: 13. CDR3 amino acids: CASSSTNRGEFGYTF. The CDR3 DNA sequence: TGTGCCAGTAGCTCCACCAACAGGGGGGAGTTTGGCTACACCTTC. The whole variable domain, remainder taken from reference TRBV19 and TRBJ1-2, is DGGITQSPKYLFRKEGQNVTLSCEQNLNHDAMYWYRQDPGQGLRLIYYSQIVNDFQKGDIAEGYSVSREKKESFPLTVTSAQKNPTAFYLCASSSTNRGEFGYTFGSGTRLTVV.

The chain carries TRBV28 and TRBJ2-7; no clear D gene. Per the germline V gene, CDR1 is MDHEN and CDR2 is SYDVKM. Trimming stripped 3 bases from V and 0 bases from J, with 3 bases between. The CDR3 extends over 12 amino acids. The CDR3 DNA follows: TGTGCCAGCAGTTTGAGCTCCTACGAGCAGTACTTC. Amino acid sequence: CASSLSSYEQYF.

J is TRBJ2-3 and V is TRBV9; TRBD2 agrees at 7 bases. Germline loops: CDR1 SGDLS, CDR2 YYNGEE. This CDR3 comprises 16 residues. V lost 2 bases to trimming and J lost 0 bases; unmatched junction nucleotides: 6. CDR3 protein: CASSVGGVSSTDTQYF. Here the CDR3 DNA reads TGTGCCAGCAGCGTTGGGGGGGTCTCTAGCACAGATACGCAGTATTTT.

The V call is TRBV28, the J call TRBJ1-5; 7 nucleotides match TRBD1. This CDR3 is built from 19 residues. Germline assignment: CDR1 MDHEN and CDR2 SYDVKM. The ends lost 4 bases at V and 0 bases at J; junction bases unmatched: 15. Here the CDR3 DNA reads TGTGCCAGCAGTTCTGTTTGGGGCAGGGGGTCTTATAGCAATCAGCCCCAGCATTTT. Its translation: CASSSVWGRGSYSNQPQHF.

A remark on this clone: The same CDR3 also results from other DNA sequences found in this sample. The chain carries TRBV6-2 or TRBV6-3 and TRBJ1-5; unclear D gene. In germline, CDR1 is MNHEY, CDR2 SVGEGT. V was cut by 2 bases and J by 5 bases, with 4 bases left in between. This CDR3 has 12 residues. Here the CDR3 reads CASSYRDQPQHF. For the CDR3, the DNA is TGTGCCAGCAGTTACCGGGATCAGCCCCAGCATTTT.

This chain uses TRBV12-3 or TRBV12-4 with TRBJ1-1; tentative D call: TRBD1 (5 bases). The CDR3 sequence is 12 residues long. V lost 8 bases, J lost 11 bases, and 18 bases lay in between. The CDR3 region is CASGPGPQEAFF. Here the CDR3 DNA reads TGTGCCAGCGGCCCGGGACCCCAGGAGGCTTTCTTT.

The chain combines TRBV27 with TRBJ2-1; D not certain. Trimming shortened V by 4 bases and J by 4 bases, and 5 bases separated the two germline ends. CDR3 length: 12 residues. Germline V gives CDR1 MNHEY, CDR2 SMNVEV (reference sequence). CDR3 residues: CASSSVYNEQFF. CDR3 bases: TGTGCCAGCAGTTCAGTTTACAATGAGCAGTTCTTC.

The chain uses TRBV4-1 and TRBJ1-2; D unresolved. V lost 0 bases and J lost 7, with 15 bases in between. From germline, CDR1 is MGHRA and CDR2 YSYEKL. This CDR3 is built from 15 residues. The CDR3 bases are TGCGCCAGCAGCCAAGAGTCAGCCGTCGTCTTTGGCTACACCTTC. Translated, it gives CASSQESAVVFGYTF.

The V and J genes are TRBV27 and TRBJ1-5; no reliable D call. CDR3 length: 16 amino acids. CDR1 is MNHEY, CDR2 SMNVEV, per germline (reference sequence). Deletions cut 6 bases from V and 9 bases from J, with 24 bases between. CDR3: CASSKIEAAGVGPQHF. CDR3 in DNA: TGTGCCAGCAGCAAAATTGAGGCAGCCGGTGTGGGGCCCCAGCATTTT.